This T cell receptor beta chain was profiled in a study of blood T cell repertoires in COVID-19. Study context: Samples taken during acute and convalescent COVID-19 were collected in the United States, Italy and Spain. From T cells, B-cell-depleted T cells, or PBMCs came the material, which was cDNA or gDNA.

Recruitment covered 25 or so US areas and drew participants whose ages spanned roughly 18 to 100 years. Participant reports of clinical history set cohort assignment. From germline, CDR1 is MNHEY and CDR2 SVGEGT. The CDR3 is 16 residues long. With V trimmed by 0 bases and J by 0 bases, 5 bases remained unmatched. TCRdb's copy holds only in-frame clones and misses some; the assay was immunoSEQ multiplex PCR. The sample lists roughly 250,000 clones; 85% to 95% were seen once. Sequenced sample: PBMCs or T cells enriched from blood (not recorded which). This rearrangement joins TRBV6-2 or TRBV6-3 to TRBJ2-7, with 7 nucleotides matching TRBD1. This TCR came from a woman younger than 35 who had recovered from COVID-19. CDR3 residues: CASSYSSGTVSYEQYF. DNA for the CDR3: TGTGCCAGCAGTTACTCGAGTGGGACAGTCTCCTACGAGCAGTACTTC.